This T cell receptor (beta chain) was captured in a study of blood T cells in healthy people across ages. Alongside a J-beta primer mix, a sample-barcoded 5' primer served in a second PCR lasting roughly 7 to 11 cycles. MiXCR, run by TCRdb on the 5' RACE reads, gives a single entry per CDR3 protein. The repertoire consists of about 640,000 distinct CDR3 sequences, with 25% to 35% occurring once and the leading ten covering less than 20%. Sequencing input: blood. The source is a woman older than 75 in good health.

The CDR3 loop reads CAWSGSRNNEQFF. DNA of the CDR3: TGTGCCTGGAGCGGGTCCAGGAACAATGAGCAGTTCTTC. This sequence joins TRBV30 and TRBJ2-1; D remains ambiguous. The length of the CDR3 is 13 residues. Trimming removed 3 bases at V and 5 bases at J, with 11 bases between. Germline lookup yields CDR1 GTSNPN and CDR2 SVGIG (reference sequence).